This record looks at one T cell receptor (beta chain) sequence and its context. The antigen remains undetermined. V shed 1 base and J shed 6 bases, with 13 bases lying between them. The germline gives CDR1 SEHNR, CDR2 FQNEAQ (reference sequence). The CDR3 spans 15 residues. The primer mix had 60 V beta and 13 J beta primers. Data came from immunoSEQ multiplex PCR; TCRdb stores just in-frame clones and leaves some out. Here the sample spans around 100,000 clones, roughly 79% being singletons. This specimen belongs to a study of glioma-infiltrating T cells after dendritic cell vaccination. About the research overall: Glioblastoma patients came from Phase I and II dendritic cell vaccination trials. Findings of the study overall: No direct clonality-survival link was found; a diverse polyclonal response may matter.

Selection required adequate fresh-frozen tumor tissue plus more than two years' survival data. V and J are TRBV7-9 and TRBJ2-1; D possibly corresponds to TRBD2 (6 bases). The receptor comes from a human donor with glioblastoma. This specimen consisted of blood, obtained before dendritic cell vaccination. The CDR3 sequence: CASSLDGGFLNEQFF. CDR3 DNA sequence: TGTGCCAGCAGCTTAGACGGGGGTTTTCTCAATGAGCAGTTCTTC.